This T cell receptor beta chain emerged from a study of long-term antiretroviral therapy in people with HIV. The study's findings and limits: Subsequent to ART, diversity was augmented yet persisted below that of transplant donor controls. HIV repertoires had narrower CDR3 length ranges than controls.

Trimming removed 4 bases at V and 9 bases at J, with 11 bases between. Germline V CDR1 and CDR2: SGHRS, YFSETQ. The CDR3 is 13 amino acids. About this clone: The antigen remains undetermined.

HIV-positive participants were all treated in the United States. Version v3.0 of the immunoSEQ assay ran at survey level. Sequencing aimed to cover roughly 40,000-50,000 T-cell genomes per sample. The table came from immunoSEQ multiplex PCR; TCRdb's copy has only in-frame clones and leaves some out. The sample includes 24,000 or so clones, 86% of them seen just once. The clonotype comes from a woman aged 25 to 39 with HIV. The specimen comprised unsorted PBMCs, sampled 1.9 years after starting antiretroviral therapy. The V gene is TRBV5-1, the J gene TRBJ1-6, with no clear D. The CDR3 region is CASSPDVFSPLHF. In DNA form, the CDR3 reads TGCGCCAGCAGCCCGGACGTTTTTTCACCCCTCCACTTT. The full variable domain, in which reference TRBV5-1 and TRBJ1-6 provide the parts outside the CDR3, is KAGVTQTPRYLIKTRGQQVTLSCSPISGHRSVSWYQQTPGQGLQFLFEYFSETQRNKGNFPGRFSGRQFSNSRSEMNVSTLELGDSALYLCASSPDVFSPLHFGNGTRLTVT.